The clone carrying this T cell receptor (beta chain) was seen repeatedly, ten times or more. Its antigen is not identified. The sample belongs to a study of breast tumors, draining lymph nodes, adjacent tissues. General study results and limits: Most tumor T cells seemingly derive from lymph node, then expand in tumor.

TCRdb analysed the multiplex PCR reads with MiXCR anew, one entry per CDR3 protein. The sample includes approximately 230,000 distinct CDR3 sequences, less than 35% of them seen just once. The germline V and J ends were trimmed by 0 bases and 0 bases, with 11 bases remaining between them. The CDR3 sequence is 17 residues long. CDR1 is SGHTA and CDR2 is FQGNSA in the germline V gene. Samples came from axillary lymph nodes draining the breast cancer. This clonotype was obtained from a female donor with breast cancer. Some clones in this sample may be carry-over from other donors' samples. The specimen was axillary lymph node tissue. The V gene is TRBV7-2, the J gene TRBJ1-4; D remains unclear. In nucleotides, the CDR3 is TGTGCCAGCAGCTTAGCTGGAGCAGCTTCAACTAATGAAAAACTGTTTTTT. The encoded protein is CASSLAGAASTNEKLFF.